The 17 T cell receptor beta chains presented below share a single source sample, sequenced in a study of T cells expressing NK-cell markers. TCRdb reprocessed the 5' RACE reads and keeps a single row for each CDR3 protein, giving no DNA. Its listing shows about 160,000 distinct CDR3 sequences. The sample taken for sequencing was blood T cells: a sorted CD56 or NKG2C T cell subset, CD4+ or CD8+ T cells, or bulk PBMC T cells (not recorded which). These receptors were taken from a woman between 18 and 70 years old in good health.

The chain joins TRBV20-1 to TRBJ2-1; TCRdb's D call of TRBD2 is untestable without DNA. Germline CDR1 DFQATT, CDR2 SNEGSKA (reference sequence). The CDR3 contains 15 residues. CDR3 residues: CSARGPPGPYNEQFF.

The chain joins TRBV11-1 to TRBJ1-5. The CDR3 contains 13 residues. Germline lookup yields CDR1 SGHAT and CDR2 FQDESV (reference sequence). The CDR3 here is CASSSDRYQPQHF.

The V and J genes are TRBV20-1 and TRBJ1-2; TCRdb's D call, TRBD1, is unchecked because there is no DNA. The CDR3 consists of 14 residues. CDR1 and CDR2 from the germline V gene are DFQATT and SNEGSKA (reference sequence). CDR3 sequence reads: CSAGTTVLNYGYTF.

V and J are TRBV12-3 or TRBV12-4 and TRBJ2-7; TCRdb names TRBD2, which stays unverified in the absence of DNA. The CDR3 sequence is 14 residues long. CDR3 residues: CASSRGQGNHEQYF.

J is TRBJ1-1 and V is TRBV2. Per the germline V gene, CDR1 is SNHLY and CDR2 is FYNNEI. This CDR3 contains 15 residues. The CDR3 reads CASSEPQGGYTEAFF.

V gene TRBV29-1 combines with J gene TRBJ2-7; the D call from TCRdb, TRBD1, cannot be confirmed without DNA. Germline lookup yields CDR1 SQVTM and CDR2 ANQGSEA. This CDR3 contains 17 residues. CDR3: CSVGGRLGQGGSYEQYF.

The chain joins TRBV3-1 to TRBJ2-3; TCRdb calls TRBD1, which cannot be checked without DNA. CDR3 length equals 15 residues. Germline loops: CDR1 LGHDT, CDR2 YNNKEL (reference sequence). This CDR3 is CASSQDTGNTDTQYF.

The genes are TRBV12-3 or TRBV12-4 and TRBJ2-3; TCRdb picks TRBD1, but there is no DNA to check that call. The CDR3 totals 14 residues. The CDR3 protein is CATTIGAGTDTQYF.

This sequence joins TRBV27 and TRBJ2-3; TCRdb's D call of TRBD2 is untestable without DNA. The CDR3 spans 16 residues. The germline CDR1 and CDR2 sequences are MNHEY and SMNVEV (reference sequence). The CDR3: CASTSRGSGITDTQYF.

The chain employs TRBV12-3 or TRBV12-4 and TRBJ2-1; TCRdb selects TRBD1, and the lack of DNA leaves this call unchecked. The CDR3 extends over 13 amino acids. CDR3: CASSLRGGGPQFF.

The genes are TRBV7-2 and TRBJ1-2; the D call of TRBD1 rests on TCRdb alone, since no DNA is present to check it. Looked up from germline, CDR1 is SGHTA and CDR2 is FQGNSA. The CDR3 spans 16 residues. The CDR3 is CASSLVFGTANYGYTF.

V usage is TRBV20-1 and J usage is TRBJ2-1. This CDR3 has 15 amino acids. Germline lookup yields CDR1 DFQATT and CDR2 SNEGSKA (reference sequence). Here the CDR3 reads CSATSSMKNYNEQFF.

J is TRBJ2-3 and V is TRBV15; TCRdb's D call, TRBD2, is unchecked because there is no DNA. Germline-derived CDR1 and CDR2 are LNHNV and YYDKDF (reference sequence). The length of the CDR3 is 16 residues. CDR3 in amino acids: CATSRVTGTWVDTQYF.

This chain uses TRBV10-3 with TRBJ1-2. CDR1 is ENHRY, CDR2 SYGVKD, per germline. This CDR3 region has 17 residues. CDR3 in amino acids: CAISESRQNTGTYGYTF.

This chain connects TRBV20-1 to TRBJ2-7; TCRdb's D call, TRBD1, is unchecked because there is no DNA. Germline values: CDR1 DFQATT, CDR2 SNEGSKA (reference sequence). The CDR3 extends over 14 amino acids. The CDR3 here is CSAKPRTGYYEQYF.

The genes are TRBV11-1 and TRBJ2-6; there is no DNA to check the TCRdb D call of TRBD2. This CDR3 has 18 amino acids. CDR1 SGHAT and CDR2 FQDESV come from the germline V gene (reference sequence). The chain's CDR3 is CASSPGLAGVGGANVLTF.

V usage is TRBV15 and J usage is TRBJ2-3; TCRdb lists TRBD2, though no DNA is available to test this call. Germline V gene lookup returns CDR1 LNHNV and CDR2 YYDKDF (reference sequence). The CDR3 covers 18 residues. CDR3: CATKRTTSGGIMTDTQYF.